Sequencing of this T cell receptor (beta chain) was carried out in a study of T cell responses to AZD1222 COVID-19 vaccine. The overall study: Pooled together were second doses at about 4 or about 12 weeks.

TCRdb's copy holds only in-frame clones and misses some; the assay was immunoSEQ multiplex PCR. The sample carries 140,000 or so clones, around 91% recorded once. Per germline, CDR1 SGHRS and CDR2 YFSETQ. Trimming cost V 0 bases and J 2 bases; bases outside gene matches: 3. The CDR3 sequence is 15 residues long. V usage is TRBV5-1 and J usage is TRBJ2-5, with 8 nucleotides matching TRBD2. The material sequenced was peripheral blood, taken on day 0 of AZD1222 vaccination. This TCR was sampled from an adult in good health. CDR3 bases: TGCGCCAGCAGCTTGGGACTAGCGAGACAAGAGACCCAGTACTTC. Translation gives CASSLGLARQETQYF.